This TCR beta chain was recovered during a study of early T cells in non-severe SARS-CoV-2 infection. Looking at the study overall: With bulk RNA from unsorted whole blood as input, sequencing yielded unpaired chains.

TCRdb redid the calling of the 5' RACE reads with MiXCR, one entry per CDR3 protein. Of approximately 31,000 distinct CDR3 sequences in the sample, roughly 6.6% were seen once. The CDR3 loop spans 13 amino acids. Looked up from germline, CDR1 is DFQATT and CDR2 is SNEGSKA (reference sequence). Between the trimmed V and J ends, which lost 3 bases and 0 bases, there was a span of 8 bases. This clonotype has ten or more counts. The sequencing input was whole blood. This clonotype originated in an adult who was a healthcare worker with PCR-confirmed SARS-CoV-2 infection or an uninfected control (not recorded which). This chain joins TRBV20-1 and TRBJ2-5, with D perhaps matching TRBD2 (6 bases). The CDR3 sequence: CSASRDYQETQYF. Written as DNA, the CDR3 is TGCAGTGCTAGCCGGGACTACCAAGAGACCCAGTACTTC.